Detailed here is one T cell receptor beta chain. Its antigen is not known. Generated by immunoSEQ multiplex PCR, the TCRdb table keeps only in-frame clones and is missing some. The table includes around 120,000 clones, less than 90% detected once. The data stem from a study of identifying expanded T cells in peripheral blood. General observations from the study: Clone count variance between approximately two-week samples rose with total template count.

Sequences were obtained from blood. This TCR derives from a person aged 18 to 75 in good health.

CDR3 protein: CASSSAGQGTDTQYF. Here the CDR3 DNA reads TGCGCCAGCAGCTCAGCGGGACAGGGCACAGATACGCAGTATTTT. V usage is TRBV5-1 and J usage is TRBJ2-3, with D possibly being TRBD1 (8 bases). V gave up 3 bases and J gave up 1 base, with 12 bases separating them. This CDR3 has 15 residues. Per germline, CDR1 SGHRS and CDR2 YFSETQ. The complete variable domain, with remaining parts taken from reference TRBV5-1 and TRBJ2-3, reads KAGVTQTPRYLIKTRGQQVTLSCSPISGHRSVSWYQQTPGQGLQFLFEYFSETQRNKGNFPGRFSGRQFSNSRSEMNVSTLELGDSALYLCASSSAGQGTDTQYFGPGTRLTVL.